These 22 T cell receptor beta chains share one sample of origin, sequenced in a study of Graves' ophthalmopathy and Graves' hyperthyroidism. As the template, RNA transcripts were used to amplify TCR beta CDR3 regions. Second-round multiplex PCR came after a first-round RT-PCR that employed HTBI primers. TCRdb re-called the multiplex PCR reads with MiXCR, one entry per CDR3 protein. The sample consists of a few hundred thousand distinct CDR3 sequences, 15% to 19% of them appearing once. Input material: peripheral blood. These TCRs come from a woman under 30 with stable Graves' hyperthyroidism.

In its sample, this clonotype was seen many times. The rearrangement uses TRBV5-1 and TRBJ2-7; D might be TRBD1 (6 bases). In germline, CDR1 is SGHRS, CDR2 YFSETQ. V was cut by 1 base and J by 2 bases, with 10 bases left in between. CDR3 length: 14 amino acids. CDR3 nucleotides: TGCGCCAGCAGCTTGAACCAGGGGACCTACGAGCAGTACTTC. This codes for CASSLNQGTYEQYF.

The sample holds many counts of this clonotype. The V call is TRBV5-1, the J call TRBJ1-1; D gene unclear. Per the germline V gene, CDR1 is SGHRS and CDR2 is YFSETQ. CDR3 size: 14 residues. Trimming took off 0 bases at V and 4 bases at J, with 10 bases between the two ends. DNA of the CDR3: TGCGCCAGCAGCTTGGTGGATAGGGCCACTGAAGCTTTCTTT. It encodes CASSLVDRATEAFF.

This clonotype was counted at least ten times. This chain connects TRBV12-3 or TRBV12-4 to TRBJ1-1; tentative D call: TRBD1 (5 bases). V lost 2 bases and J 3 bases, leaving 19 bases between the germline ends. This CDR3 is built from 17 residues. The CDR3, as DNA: TGTGCCAGCAGTTTAAGGGAGGGGAAGGGCCGATACACTGAAGCTTTCTTT. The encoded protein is CASSLREGKGRYTEAFF.

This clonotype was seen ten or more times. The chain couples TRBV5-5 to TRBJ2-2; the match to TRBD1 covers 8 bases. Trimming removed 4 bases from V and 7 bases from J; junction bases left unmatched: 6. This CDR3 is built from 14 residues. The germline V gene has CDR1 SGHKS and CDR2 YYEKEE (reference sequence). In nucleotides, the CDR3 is TGTGCCAGCAGCGGACAGGGTCAGGGCGGGGAGCTGTTTTTT. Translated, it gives CASSGQGQGGELFF.

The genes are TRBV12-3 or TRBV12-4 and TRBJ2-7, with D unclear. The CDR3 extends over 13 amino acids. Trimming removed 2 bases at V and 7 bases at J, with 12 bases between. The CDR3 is CASSLPPAGEQYF. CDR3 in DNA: TGTGCCAGCAGTTTACCTCCAGCCGGGGAGCAGTACTTC.

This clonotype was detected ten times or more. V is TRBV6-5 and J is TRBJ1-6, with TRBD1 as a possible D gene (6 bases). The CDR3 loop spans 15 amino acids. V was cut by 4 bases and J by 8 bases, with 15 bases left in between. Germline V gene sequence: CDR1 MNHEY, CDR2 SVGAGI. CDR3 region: CASSLSLRGYSPLHF. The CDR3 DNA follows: TGTGCCAGCAGTTTATCCCTCAGGGGTTATTCACCCCTCCACTTT.

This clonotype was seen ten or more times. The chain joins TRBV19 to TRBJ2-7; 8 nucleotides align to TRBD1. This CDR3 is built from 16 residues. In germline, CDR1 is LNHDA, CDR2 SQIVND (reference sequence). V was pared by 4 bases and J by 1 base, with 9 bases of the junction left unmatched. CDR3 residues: CASSRTGTGDSYEQYF. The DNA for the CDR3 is TGTGCCAGTAGTAGGACCGGGACAGGTGATTCCTACGAGCAGTACTTC.

CDR3 loop: CASRQQGAESYEQYF. CDR3 nucleotide sequence: TGTGCCAGCAGACAACAGGGGGCAGAGAGCTACGAGCAGTACTTC. The rearrangement links TRBV28 to TRBJ2-7, with TRBD1 identical over 9 bases. V lost 6 bases and J lost 3; bases outside the gene matches: 9. The CDR3 covers 15 residues. Germline CDR1 reads MDHEN; CDR2 reads SYDVKM.

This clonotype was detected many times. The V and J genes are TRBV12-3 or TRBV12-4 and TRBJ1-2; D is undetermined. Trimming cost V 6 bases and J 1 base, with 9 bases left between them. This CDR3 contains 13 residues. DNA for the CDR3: TGTGCCAGCAGCACGACACGTAACTATGGCTACACCTTC. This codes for CASSTTRNYGYTF.

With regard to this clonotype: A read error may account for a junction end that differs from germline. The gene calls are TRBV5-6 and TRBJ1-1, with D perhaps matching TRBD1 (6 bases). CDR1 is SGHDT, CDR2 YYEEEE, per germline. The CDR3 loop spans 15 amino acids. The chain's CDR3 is CASSFQTLRGTDAFF. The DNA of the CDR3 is TGTGCCAGCAGCTTCCAGACCCTGAGGGGGACTGATGCTTTCTTT. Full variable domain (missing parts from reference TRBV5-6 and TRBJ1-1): DAGVTQSPTHLIKTRGQQVTLRCSPKSGHDTVSWYQQALGQGPQFIFQYYEEEERQRGNFPDRFSGHQFPNYSSELNVNALLLGDSALYLCASSFQTLRGTDAFFGQGTRLTVV.

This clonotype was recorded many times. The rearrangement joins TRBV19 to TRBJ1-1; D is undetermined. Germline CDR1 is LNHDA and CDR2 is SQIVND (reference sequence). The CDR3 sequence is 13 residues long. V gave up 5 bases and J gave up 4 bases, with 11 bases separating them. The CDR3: CASSPSRSTEAFF. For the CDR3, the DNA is TGTGCCAGTAGTCCCTCTAGGAGCACTGAAGCTTTCTTT.

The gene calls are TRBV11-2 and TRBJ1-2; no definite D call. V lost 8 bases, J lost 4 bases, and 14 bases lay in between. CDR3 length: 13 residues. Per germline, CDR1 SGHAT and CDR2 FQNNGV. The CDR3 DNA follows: TGTGCCAGCTTACCAATTAACCGCTATGGCTACACCTTC. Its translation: CASLPINRYGYTF.

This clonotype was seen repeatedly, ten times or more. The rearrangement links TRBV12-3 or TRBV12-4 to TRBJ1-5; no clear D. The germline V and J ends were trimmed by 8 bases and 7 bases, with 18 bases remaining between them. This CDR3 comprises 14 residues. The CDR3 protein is CASSAGGMIQPQHF. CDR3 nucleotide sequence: TGTGCCAGCTCAGCCGGCGGAATGATCCAGCCCCAGCATTTT.

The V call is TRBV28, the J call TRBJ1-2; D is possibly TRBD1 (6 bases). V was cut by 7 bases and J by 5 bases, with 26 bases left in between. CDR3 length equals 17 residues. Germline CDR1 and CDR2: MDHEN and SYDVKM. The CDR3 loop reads CASMGLRGTEPSYGYTF. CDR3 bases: TGTGCCAGCATGGGACTCAGGGGTACCGAGCCCTCTTATGGCTACACCTTC.

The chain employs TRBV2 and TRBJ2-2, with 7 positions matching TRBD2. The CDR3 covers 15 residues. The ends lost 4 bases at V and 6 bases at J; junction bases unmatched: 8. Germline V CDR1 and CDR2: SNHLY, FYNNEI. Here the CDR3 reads CASSGATSFAGELFF. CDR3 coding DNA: TGTGCCAGCAGTGGGGCGACTAGCTTCGCCGGGGAGCTGTTTTTT.

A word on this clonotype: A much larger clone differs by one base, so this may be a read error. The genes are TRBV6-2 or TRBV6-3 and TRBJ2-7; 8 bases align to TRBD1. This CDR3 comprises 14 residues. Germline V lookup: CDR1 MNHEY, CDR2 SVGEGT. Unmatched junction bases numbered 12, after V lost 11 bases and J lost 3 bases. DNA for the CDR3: TGTGCCGGCACCTTACAGGGGGTTAACTACGAGCAGTACTTC. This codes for CAGTLQGVNYEQYF.

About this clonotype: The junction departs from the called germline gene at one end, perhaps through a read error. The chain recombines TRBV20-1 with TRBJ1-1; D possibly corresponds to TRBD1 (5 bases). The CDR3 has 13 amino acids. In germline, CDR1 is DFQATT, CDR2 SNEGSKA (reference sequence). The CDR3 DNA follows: TGCAGTGCTAGTATTATAGGGACCACTGATGCTTTCTTT. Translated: CSASIIGTTDAFF.

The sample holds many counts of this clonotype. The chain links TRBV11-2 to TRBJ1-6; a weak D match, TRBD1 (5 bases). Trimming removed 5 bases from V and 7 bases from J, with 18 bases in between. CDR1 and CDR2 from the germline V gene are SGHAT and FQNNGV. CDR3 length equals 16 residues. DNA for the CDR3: TGTGCCAGCAGCCAATTCCCGGGGGTAGGAAATTCACCCCTCCACTTT. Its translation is CASSQFPGVGNSPLHF.

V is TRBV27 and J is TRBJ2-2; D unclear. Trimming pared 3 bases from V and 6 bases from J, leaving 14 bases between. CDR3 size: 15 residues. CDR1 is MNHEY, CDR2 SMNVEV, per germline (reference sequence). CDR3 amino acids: CASSFRAPKAGELFF. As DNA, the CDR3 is TGTGCCAGCAGTTTCCGGGCTCCAAAGGCCGGGGAGCTGTTTTTT.

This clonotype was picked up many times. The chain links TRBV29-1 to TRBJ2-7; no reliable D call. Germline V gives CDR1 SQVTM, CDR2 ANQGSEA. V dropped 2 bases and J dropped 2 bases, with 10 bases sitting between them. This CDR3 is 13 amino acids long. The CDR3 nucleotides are TGCAGCGTTGAAAATACCCTTACCTACGAGCAGTACTTC. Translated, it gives CSVENTLTYEQYF.

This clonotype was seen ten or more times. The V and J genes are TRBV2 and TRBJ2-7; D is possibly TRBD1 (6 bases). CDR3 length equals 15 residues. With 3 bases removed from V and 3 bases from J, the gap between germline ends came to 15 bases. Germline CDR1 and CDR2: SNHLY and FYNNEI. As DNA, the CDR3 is TGTGCCAGCAGTGAGAGGCAGGGGTCGAACTACGAGCAGTACTTC. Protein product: CASSERQGSNYEQYF.

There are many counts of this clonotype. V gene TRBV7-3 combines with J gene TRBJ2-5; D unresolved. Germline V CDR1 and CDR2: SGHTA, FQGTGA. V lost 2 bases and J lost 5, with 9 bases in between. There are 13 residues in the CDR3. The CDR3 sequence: CASSLASLETQYF. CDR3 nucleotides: TGTGCCAGCAGCTTAGCTAGTCTGGAGACCCAGTACTTC.